What follows describes a single T cell receptor (beta chain). It was with 60 Vbeta and 13 Jbeta primers that the PCR ran. Assay: immunoSEQ multiplex PCR; the TCRdb copy retains only in-frame clones and omits some. The sample has 110,000 to 150,000 clones, around 80% seen once. Germline loops: CDR1 SQVTM, CDR2 ANQGSEA. The V gene end was trimmed by 8 bases and the J gene end by 4 bases; junction bases not matched to a gene: 17. The CDR3 is made up of 16 amino acids. These data come from a study of cytomegalovirus exposure and HLA in healthy donors. This receptor was obtained from a man in his forties or fifties in good health and CMV-seronegative. The sample consisted of PBMCs. The gene calls are TRBV29-1 and TRBJ1-2; 9 bases are shared with TRBD1. CDR3 sequence (DNA): TGCAGCACCGACCTGAAGGGACAGGGCTCCGTCTATGGCTACACCTTC. As protein: CSTDLKGQGSVYGYTF.